The source of this TCR beta chain is a study of blood T cell repertoires in COVID-19. The wider study: Samples representing acute and convalescent COVID-19 were sourced from the United States, Italy and Spain. Sources were T cells, B-cell-depleted T cells, or PBMCs; the material itself was cDNA or gDNA.

Per the authors' pipeline: Nucleated cell number was recorded as an estimate derived from reference gene primer amplification. Here immunoSEQ multiplex PCR was the method, and the copy in TCRdb shows in-frame clones only, minus some. That table is the source of V, J and clone size, and D and trimming were worked out from the DNA. The sample records about 170,000 clones, around four fifths being singletons. The TCR was taken from a woman older than 75 with acute or convalescent COVID-19. Specimen: peripheral blood.

This CDR3 reads CATSLTAGANVLTF. For the CDR3, the DNA is TGTGCCACCAGCCTTACGGCTGGGGCCAACGTCCTGACTTTC. This chain uses TRBV24-1 with TRBJ2-6; D unresolved. The CDR3 is made up of 14 amino acids. V shed 7 bases and J shed 2 bases, with 8 bases lying between them. Germline-derived CDR1 and CDR2 are KGHDR and SFDVKD.